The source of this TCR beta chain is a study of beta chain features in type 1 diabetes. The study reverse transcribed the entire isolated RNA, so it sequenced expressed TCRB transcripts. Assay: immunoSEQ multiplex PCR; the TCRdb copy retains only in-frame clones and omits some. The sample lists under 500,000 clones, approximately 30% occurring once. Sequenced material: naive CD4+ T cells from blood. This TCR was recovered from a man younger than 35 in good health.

The CDR3: CASTPLDEQYF. The CDR3 DNA is TGTGCCAGCACCCCTCTCGACGAGCAGTACTTC. V and J are TRBV7-9 and TRBJ2-7; D call uncertain. The germline CDR1 and CDR2 sequences are SEHNR and FQNEAQ (reference sequence). V gave up 7 bases and J gave up 5 bases, with 9 bases separating them. The length of the CDR3 is 11 residues.